The following is a T cell receptor (beta chain) sequence with its context. The data stem from a study of blood T cell repertoires in COVID-19. Study details: Samples of COVID-19 (acute and convalescent) were obtained from the United States, Italy and Spain. PBMCs, B-cell-depleted T cells, or T cells were the source of the cDNA or gDNA that made up the material.

Per germline, CDR1 DFQATT and CDR2 SNEGSKA (reference sequence). The CDR3 loop spans 11 amino acids. Between the trimmed V and J ends, which lost 3 bases and 8 bases, there was a span of 10 bases. Methods used by the authors: Estimation of nucleated cell counts was performed using reference gene primer amplification. TCRdb keeps only in-frame clones here, not all; method: immunoSEQ multiplex PCR. Clonal size and the V and J genes are those of that table, whereas D and trimming came from the DNA. The sample lists about 140,000 clones, approximately 78% seen once, with about 4% in the top ten. This sequence joins TRBV20-1 and TRBJ1-1, with D possibly matching TRBD1 (6 bases). The source material was peripheral blood. This receptor was identified in a woman older than 75 with acute or convalescent COVID-19. The CDR3 DNA sequence: TGCAGTGCTAGTGATGGGGGCGAAGCTTTCTTT. Its translation is CSASDGGEAFF.